These 26 T cell receptor beta chains were sequenced from one sample in a study of CD8 T cells in ankylosing spondylitis. TCRdb used MiXCR to reprocess the 5' RACE reads, holding one entry per CDR3 protein. The sample records roughly 250,000 distinct CDR3 sequences, around 7.8% being singletons. The specimen was blood, either unsorted or a sorted T cell fraction (not recorded which). The receptors were gathered from a male donor with ankylosing spondylitis or in good health (not recorded which).

A few counts support this clonotype. The chain carries TRBV4-3 and TRBJ2-7; unclear D gene. The V end was cut by 1 base, the J end by 3 bases, with 13 bases between. Germline V gene lookup returns CDR1 LGHNA and CDR2 YSLEER. CDR3 length equals 15 residues. CDR3 region: CASSQGRGTFYEQYF. In nucleotides, the CDR3 is TGCGCCAGCAGCCAAGGACGTGGCACCTTCTACGAGCAGTACTTC.

The sample holds many counts of this clonotype. The chain couples TRBV29-1 to TRBJ1-3; no reliable D call. The CDR3 sequence is 13 residues long. Trimming removed 3 bases from V and 0 bases from J, with 6 bases in between. Per the germline V gene, CDR1 is SQVTM and CDR2 is ANQGSEA. CDR3 amino acids: CSVEDSSGNTIYF. The CDR3 region has the DNA TGCAGCGTTGAGGACTCCTCTGGAAACACCATATATTTT.

This clonotype was recorded a few times. The junction differs from germline at one of its ends, possibly a read error. The V and J genes are TRBV7-9 and TRBJ1-2; D not certain. Germline V CDR1 and CDR2: SEHNR, FQNEAQ (reference sequence). The CDR3 consists of 13 residues. The CDR3 sequence: CASSLQENSGYTF. The CDR3 region has the DNA TGTGCCAGCAGCTTACAGGAGAACTCTGGCTACACCTTC.

This clonotype was recorded at least ten times. This chain connects TRBV29-1 to TRBJ2-5, with D possibly matching TRBD2 (8 bases). The V gene's germline CDR1 is SQVTM and CDR2 ANQGSEA. CDR3 length equals 13 residues. Between the trimmed V and J ends, which lost 5 bases and 5 bases, there was a span of 15 bases. The CDR3 loop is CSVREGAGETQYF. In DNA, the CDR3 is TGCAGCGTTCGGGAGGGGGCTGGGGAGACCCAGTACTTC.

The chain recombines TRBV5-1 with TRBJ2-5; D possibly uses TRBD1 or TRBD2 (5 bases each). Germline V gene data show CDR1 as SGHRS and CDR2 as YFSETQ. There are 16 residues in the CDR3. V shed 0 bases and J shed 2 bases, with 14 bases lying between them. The CDR3 region has the DNA TGCGCCAGCAGCTTGGGAAGGGGAGCCTCTCAAGAGACCCAGTACTTC. Residues: CASSLGRGASQETQYF.

The chain joins TRBV7-2 to TRBJ1-2, with unresolved D. Trimming took 3 bases from V and 0 from J, leaving 5 bases between them. Germline-derived CDR1 and CDR2 are SGHTA and FQGNSA. CDR3 length: 13 amino acids. CDR3 DNA sequence: TGTGCCAGCAGCTTGTGGCCTAACTATGGCTACACCTTC. Translating it yields CASSLWPNYGYTF.

This clonotype appeared many times. The V and J genes are TRBV6-5 and TRBJ1-5, with 7 bases identical to TRBD1. CDR3 length: 15 residues. V lost 6 bases to trimming and J lost 3 bases; unmatched junction nucleotides: 8. The germline V gene has CDR1 MNHEY and CDR2 SVGAGI. CDR3 sequence: CASRLGQEDNQPQHF. CDR3 DNA sequence: TGTGCCAGCAGATTAGGACAGGAAGACAATCAGCCCCAGCATTTT.

This clonotype was counted many times. The rearrangement uses TRBV15 and TRBJ2-7; no firm D call. The V end lost 0 bases, the J end lost 3 bases, and 6 bases lay between the germline ends. The CDR3 has 13 residues. CDR1 is LNHNV and CDR2 is YYDKDF in the germline V gene (reference sequence). The CDR3: CATSRDLSYEQYF. The CDR3 DNA reads as TGTGCCACCAGCAGAGATCTCAGCTACGAGCAGTACTTC.

This clonotype came up a few times. J is TRBJ2-7 and V is TRBV12-3 or TRBV12-4; D may be TRBD1 (6 bases). This CDR3 spans 13 amino acids. V was trimmed by 3 bases and J by 7 bases, leaving 13 bases between them. The CDR3 loop is CASSFGQTGEQYF. The CDR3, as DNA: TGTGCCAGCAGTTTCGGACAGACGGGAGAGCAGTACTTC.

The V and J genes are TRBV20-1 and TRBJ2-5; tentative D call: TRBD1 (5 bases). There are 14 residues in the CDR3. Trimming pared 4 bases from V and 5 bases from J, leaving 17 bases between. Per the germline V gene, CDR1 is DFQATT and CDR2 is SNEGSKA (reference sequence). This CDR3 is CSATAWAPGETQYF. The DNA of the CDR3 is TGCAGTGCTACGGCCTGGGCCCCAGGGGAGACCCAGTACTTC.

This clonotype occurred a few times. The chain carries TRBV5-1 and TRBJ2-3, with 10 bases identical to TRBD2. The CDR3 has 14 residues. The germline gives CDR1 SGHRS, CDR2 YFSETQ. After removal of 0 bases from V and 8 bases from J, the junction contained 3 bases not matched to a gene. CDR3 sequence reads: CASSLVAGGGTQYF. The CDR3 DNA reads as TGCGCCAGCAGCTTGGTAGCGGGGGGTGGTACGCAGTATTTT.

V is TRBV15 and J is TRBJ2-7; weak D call: TRBD1 (5 bases). The germline CDR1 and CDR2 sequences are LNHNV and YYDKDF (reference sequence). This CDR3 is built from 17 residues. Trimming removed 0 bases at V and 0 bases at J, with 15 bases between. CDR3 protein: CATSRDHQGVSSYEQYF. The CDR3 nucleotides read TGTGCCACCAGCAGAGATCACCAGGGCGTCAGCTCCTACGAGCAGTACTTC.

This clonotype was seen at least ten times. The chain uses TRBV7-9 and TRBJ1-1, with D perhaps TRBD1 (6 bases). Germline V gene sequence: CDR1 SEHNR, CDR2 FQNEAQ (reference sequence). V lost 4 bases and J 6 bases, leaving 15 bases between the germline ends. The CDR3 extends over 14 amino acids. Written as DNA, the CDR3 is TGTGCCAGCAGCTCCCCAGAGGGGGGATCTGAAGCTTTCTTT. Residues: CASSSPEGGSEAFF.

The chain has TRBV5-1 and TRBJ1-5; D uncertain. V was pared by 0 bases and J by 3 bases, with 4 bases between. The CDR3 length is 13 residues. From germline, CDR1 is SGHRS and CDR2 YFSETQ. CDR3 protein: CASSLDPNQPQHF. DNA for the CDR3: TGCGCCAGCAGCTTGGACCCCAATCAGCCCCAGCATTTT.

This clonotype was counted ten times or more. The J gene is TRBJ1-2, the V gene TRBV6-5, with D unclear. Germline lookup yields CDR1 MNHEY and CDR2 SVGAGI. Deletions cut 8 bases from V and 7 bases from J, with 14 bases between. The CDR3 has 12 residues. The CDR3 protein is CASVSSGSGYTF. CDR3 bases: TGTGCCAGCGTCTCCTCGGGCTCTGGCTACACCTTC.

This clonotype was seen at least ten times. V usage is TRBV12-3 or TRBV12-4 and J usage is TRBJ1-4; 8 nucleotides match TRBD1. The V segment lost 6 bases and the J segment 7 bases; nucleotides outside the gene matches: 1. This CDR3 is built from 12 residues. This CDR3 is CASRGTGEKLFF. CDR3 DNA: TGTGCCAGCAGGGGGACAGGTGAAAAACTGTTTTTT.

This clonotype was observed at least ten times. This chain joins TRBV7-2 and TRBJ2-7; 8 nucleotides match TRBD2. The ends lost 1 base at V and 0 bases at J; junction bases unmatched: 5. The CDR3 runs to 16 residues. CDR1 and CDR2 (germline): SGHTA, FQGNSA. The CDR3 DNA reads as TGTGCCAGCAGCTTAGTAGGAGCGGGAGCCTCCTACGAGCAGTACTTC. Translating it yields CASSLVGAGASYEQYF. Full variable domain (remainder filled in from reference TRBV7-2 and TRBJ2-7): GAGVSQSPSNKVTEKGKDVELRCDPISGHTALYWYRQSLGQGLEFLIYFQGNSAPDKSGLPSDRFSAERTGGSVSTLTIQRTQQEDSAVYLCASSLVGAGASYEQYFGPGTRLTVT.

This clonotype was detected only a few times. J is TRBJ2-1 and V is TRBV7-3; D is perhaps TRBD2 (5 bases). Germline V lookup: CDR1 SGHTA, CDR2 FQGTGA. This CDR3 contains 14 residues. Trimming took off 0 bases at V and 9 bases at J, with 12 bases between the two ends. CDR3 coding DNA: TGTGCCAGCAGCTTAACGCAGGCGGGCGGTGAGCAGTTCTTC. It translates to CASSLTQAGGEQFF.

This clonotype was observed at least ten times. The chain is built from TRBV12-3 or TRBV12-4 and TRBJ1-1; weak D call: TRBD1 (5 bases). Trimming took off 5 bases at V and 2 bases at J, with 6 bases between the two ends. CDR3 length equals 12 residues. CDR3 protein: CASSDRNTEAFF. The CDR3 region has the DNA TGTGCCAGCAGTGACAGAAACACTGAAGCTTTCTTT.

This clonotype was observed many times. The rearrangement uses TRBV5-1 and TRBJ2-1, with 16 bases lining up with TRBD2. The germline CDR1 and CDR2 sequences are SGHRS and YFSETQ. The CDR3 contains 18 residues. The junction had 8 bases not matched to a gene; V was cut back by 4 bases and J by 4 bases. The CDR3 DNA follows: TGCGCCAGCAGCAGTTGGGGACTAGCGGGGGGGATTTACAATGAGCAGTTCTTC. Translation: CASSSWGLAGGIYNEQFF.

This clonotype has ten or more counts. This chain links TRBV13 with TRBJ2-5; D call uncertain. CDR1 PRHDT and CDR2 FYEKMQ come from the germline V gene (reference sequence). V lost 1 base to trimming and J lost 0 bases, with 3 bases between them. The CDR3 contains 13 residues. The CDR3 loop reads CASSLDYQETQYF. The DNA for the CDR3 is TGTGCCAGCAGCTTAGACTACCAAGAGACCCAGTACTTC.

Ten or more counts support this clonotype. The CDR3 loop is CASSSDRTYEQYF. As DNA, the CDR3 is TGTGCCAGCAGTTCCGACAGGACCTACGAGCAGTACTTC. The J gene is TRBJ2-7, the V gene TRBV12-3 or TRBV12-4; a weak D match, TRBD1 (6 bases). Deletions cut 4 bases from V and 2 bases from J, with 9 bases between. The CDR3 extends over 13 amino acids.

This clonotype has at least ten counts. The genes are TRBV20-1 and TRBJ2-1; 7 positions agree with TRBD2. The J segment lost 5 bases and the V segment lost 6 bases, leaving 13 bases of the junction unmatched. The CDR3 has 15 residues. CDR1 and CDR2 from the germline V gene are DFQATT and SNEGSKA (reference sequence). The CDR3 DNA reads TGCAGTGCCCTGGGAGCTAGCGGAAAAGACAATGAGCAGTTCTTC. Translation gives CSALGASGKDNEQFF.

The sample holds a few counts of this clonotype. This chain connects TRBV7-6 to TRBJ2-7; D is uncertain. The CDR3 totals 14 residues. The V end was cut by 1 base, the J end by 2 bases, with 9 bases between. Germline values: CDR1 SGHVS, CDR2 FNYEAQ. For the CDR3, the DNA is TGTGCCAGCAGCTTAGACGAAGGAACCTACGAGCAGTACTTC. This encodes CASSLDEGTYEQYF. Variable domain in full (rest from reference TRBV7-6 and TRBJ2-7): GAGVSQSPRYKVTKRGQDVALRCDPISGHVSLYWYRQALGQGPEFLTYFNYEAQQDKSGLPNDRFSAERPEGSISTLTIQRTEQRDSAMYRCASSLDEGTYEQYFGPGTRLTVT.

The rearrangement joins TRBV5-6 to TRBJ2-2; D not certain. This CDR3 is built from 13 residues. V dropped 2 bases and J dropped 7 bases, with 9 bases sitting between them. Germline CDR1 and CDR2: SGHDT and YYEEEE. CDR3: CASSLSQVGELFF. CDR3 in DNA: TGTGCCAGCAGCTTAAGCCAGGTCGGGGAGCTGTTTTTT. Full variable domain (outside the CDR3, taken from reference TRBV5-6 and TRBJ2-2): DAGVTQSPTHLIKTRGQQVTLRCSPKSGHDTVSWYQQALGQGPQFIFQYYEEEERQRGNFPDRFSGHQFPNYSSELNVNALLLGDSALYLCASSLSQVGELFFGEGSRLTVL.

This clonotype appeared a few times. The genes are TRBV6-1 and TRBJ1-5; D is unresolved. V lost 6 bases and J lost 3, with 12 bases in between. The CDR3 consists of 14 residues. The germline V gene encodes CDR1 MNHNS and CDR2 SASEGT. The CDR3 protein is CASRHYGSNQPQHF. CDR3 nucleotides: TGTGCCAGCAGACACTACGGTTCCAATCAGCCCCAGCATTTT.